In this sample, the clone carrying this TCR beta chain turned up many times. The data were taken from a study of neurological immune-mediated disorders. TCRdb fed the 5' RACE reads into MiXCR, producing one record per CDR3 protein. The sample records about 84,000 distinct CDR3 sequences, 10% being singletons. Trimming pared 3 bases from V and 2 bases from J, leaving 10 bases between. Germline V gives CDR1 MDHEN, CDR2 SYDVKM. This CDR3 spans 15 amino acids. The chain is built from TRBV28 and TRBJ2-2, with D tentatively TRBD2 (6 bases). The sequence was collected from a man aged 40-50 years in good health. Sequencing used PBMCs. CDR3 loop: CASSFAGSNTGELFF. CDR3 nucleotide sequence: TGTGCCAGCAGTTTTGCCGGGAGTAACACCGGGGAGCTGTTTTTT.